This T cell receptor (beta chain) was recovered during a study of regulatory T cells in long-lasting Graves disease. The CDR3 extends over 16 amino acids. The germline CDR1 and CDR2 sequences are MNHEY and SVGAGI. V dropped 3 bases and J dropped 1 base, with 14 bases sitting between them. This clonotype appeared a few times. For TCR beta, libraries came from iRepertoire HTBI primers and Arm-PCR of CDR3 regions. TCRdb re-derived calls from the multiplex PCR reads in MiXCR, one entry per CDR3 protein. The repertoire holds more than 450,000 distinct CDR3 sequences, around 12% seen once, with 7.5% to 9% in the top ten. Indicated time point: newly diagnosed GD, antithyroid drugs for less than 3 months. RNA from PBMCs was the source of the TCR library. The same sample was also used in a study of T cells in Graves' hyperthyroidism and ophthalmopathy.

The source material was peripheral blood mononuclear cells (PBMCs), sampled at new diagnosis, from a patient treated with antithyroid drugs. This chain links TRBV6-5 with TRBJ2-3; D remains unclear. The clonotype was recovered from a woman under 40 with Graves disease. DNA of the CDR3: TGTGCCAGCAGTTATTATCGGGCGGAAGGCACAGATACGCAGTATTTT. As protein: CASSYYRAEGTDTQYF.